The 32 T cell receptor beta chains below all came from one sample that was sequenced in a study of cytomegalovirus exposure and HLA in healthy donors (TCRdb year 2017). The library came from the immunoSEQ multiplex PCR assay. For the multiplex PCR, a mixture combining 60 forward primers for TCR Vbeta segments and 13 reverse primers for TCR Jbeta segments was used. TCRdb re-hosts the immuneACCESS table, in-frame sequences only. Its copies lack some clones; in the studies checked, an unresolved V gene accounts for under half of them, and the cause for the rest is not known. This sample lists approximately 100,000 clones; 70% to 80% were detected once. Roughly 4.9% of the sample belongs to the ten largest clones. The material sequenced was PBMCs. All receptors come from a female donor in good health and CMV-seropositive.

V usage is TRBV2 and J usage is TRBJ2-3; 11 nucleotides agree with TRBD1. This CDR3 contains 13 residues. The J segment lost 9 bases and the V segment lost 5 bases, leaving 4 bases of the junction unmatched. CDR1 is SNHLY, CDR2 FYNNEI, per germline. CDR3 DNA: TGTGCCAGCAGTACCGGGACAGGGGGAACGCAGTATTTT. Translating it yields CASSTGTGGTQYF.

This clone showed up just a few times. Here the CDR3 reads CASSQDRGGANYGYTF. CDR3 coding DNA: TGCGCCAGCAGCCAAGATAGGGGGGGAGCTAACTATGGCTACACCTTC. The chain carries TRBV4-3 and TRBJ1-2; D possibly corresponds to TRBD1 (6 bases). The CDR3 is 16 amino acids. V lost 0 bases and J 0 bases, leaving 11 bases between the germline ends. Germline CDR1 and CDR2: LGHNA and YSLEER.

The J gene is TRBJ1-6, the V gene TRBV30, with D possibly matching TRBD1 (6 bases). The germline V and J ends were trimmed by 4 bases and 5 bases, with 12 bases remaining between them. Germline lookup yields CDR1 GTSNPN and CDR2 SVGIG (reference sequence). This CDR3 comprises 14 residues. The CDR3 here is CAWKVSGDNSPLHF. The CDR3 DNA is TGTGCCTGGAAGGTGTCAGGGGATAATTCACCCCTCCACTTT.

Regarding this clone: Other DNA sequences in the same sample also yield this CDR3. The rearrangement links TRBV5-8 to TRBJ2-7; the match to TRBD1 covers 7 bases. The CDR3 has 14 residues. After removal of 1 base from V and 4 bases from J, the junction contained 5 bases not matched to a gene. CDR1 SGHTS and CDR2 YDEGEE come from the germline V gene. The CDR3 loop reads CASSLRGQRYEQYF. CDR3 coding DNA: TGTGCCAGCAGCTTGAGGGGGCAACGGTACGAGCAGTACTTC.

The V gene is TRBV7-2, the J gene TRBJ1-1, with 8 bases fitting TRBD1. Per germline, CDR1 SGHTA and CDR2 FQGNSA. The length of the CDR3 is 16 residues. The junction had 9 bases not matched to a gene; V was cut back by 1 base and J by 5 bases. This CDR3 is CASSLDSGRGRTEAFF. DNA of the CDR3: TGTGCCAGCAGCTTAGACTCCGGCAGGGGGCGGACTGAAGCTTTCTTT. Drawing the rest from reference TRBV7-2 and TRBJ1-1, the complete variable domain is GAGVSQSPSNKVTEKGKDVELRCDPISGHTALYWYRQSLGQGLEFLIYFQGNSAPDKSGLPSDRFSAERTGGSVSTLTIQRTQQEDSAVYLCASSLDSGRGRTEAFFGQGTRLTVV.

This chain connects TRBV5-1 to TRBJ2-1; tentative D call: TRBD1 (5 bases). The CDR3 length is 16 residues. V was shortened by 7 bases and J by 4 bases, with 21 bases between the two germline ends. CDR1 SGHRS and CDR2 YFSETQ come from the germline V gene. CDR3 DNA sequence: TGCGCCAGCCATAGACAGCCTTCCCTAAATTACAATGAGCAGTTCTTC. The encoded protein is CASHRQPSLNYNEQFF.

The CDR3 spells CASSHSGRRSGEQFF. CDR3 sequence (DNA): TGTGCCAGCAGCCATAGCGGGAGGAGAAGCGGTGAGCAGTTCTTC. The chain couples TRBV11-2 to TRBJ2-1, with 10 bases fitting TRBD2. This CDR3 has 15 residues. The V and J ends lost 5 bases and 9 bases, in that order; junction bases with no gene match: 10. The germline V gene encodes CDR1 SGHAT and CDR2 FQNNGV.

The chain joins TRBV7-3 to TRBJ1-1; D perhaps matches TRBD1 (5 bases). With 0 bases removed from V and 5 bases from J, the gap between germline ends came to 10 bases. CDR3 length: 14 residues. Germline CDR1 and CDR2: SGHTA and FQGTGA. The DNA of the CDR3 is TGTGCCAGCAGCTTAACGGATAGGGGTACTGAAGCTTTCTTT. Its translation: CASSLTDRGTEAFF.

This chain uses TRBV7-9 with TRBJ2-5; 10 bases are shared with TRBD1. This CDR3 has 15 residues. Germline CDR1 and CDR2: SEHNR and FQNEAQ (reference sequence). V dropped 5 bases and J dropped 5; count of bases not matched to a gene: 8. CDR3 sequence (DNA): TGTGCCAGCAGCCCCGGGACAGGGGATTCTGAGACCCAGTACTTC. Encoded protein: CASSPGTGDSETQYF. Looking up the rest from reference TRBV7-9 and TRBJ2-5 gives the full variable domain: DTGVSQNPRHKITKRGQNVTFRCDPISEHNRLYWYRQTLGQGPEFLTYFQNEAQLEKSRLLSDRFSAERPKGSFSTLEIQRTEQGDSAMYLCASSPGTGDSETQYFGPGTRLLVL.

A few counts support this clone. The CDR3 protein is CASSLEGRVNSPLHF. The DNA of the CDR3 is TGTGCCAGCAGCTTAGAGGGCAGGGTTAATTCACCCCTCCACTTT. V is TRBV11-2 and J is TRBJ1-6; TRBD1 might be the D (5 bases). CDR1 and CDR2 from the germline V gene are SGHAT and FQNNGV. The CDR3 is 15 amino acids. V lost 0 bases and J lost 6, with 9 bases in between. Together with reference TRBV11-2 and TRBJ1-6, the CDR3 gives the full variable domain: EAGVAQSPRYKIIEKRQSVAFWCNPISGHATLYWYQQILGQGPKLLIQFQNNGVVDDSQLPKDRFSAERLKGVDSTLKIQPAKLEDSAVYLCASSLEGRVNSPLHFGNGTRLTVT.

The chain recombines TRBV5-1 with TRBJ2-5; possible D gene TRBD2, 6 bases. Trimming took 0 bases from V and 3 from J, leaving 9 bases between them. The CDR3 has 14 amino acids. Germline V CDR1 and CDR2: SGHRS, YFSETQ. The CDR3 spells CASSLGDWKETQYF. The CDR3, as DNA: TGCGCCAGCAGCTTGGGGGACTGGAAAGAGACCCAGTACTTC.

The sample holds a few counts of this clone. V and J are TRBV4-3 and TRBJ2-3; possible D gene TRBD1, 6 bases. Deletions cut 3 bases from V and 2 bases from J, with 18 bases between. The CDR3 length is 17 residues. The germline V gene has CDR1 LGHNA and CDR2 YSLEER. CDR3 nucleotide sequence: TGCGCCAGCAGCCATAGGCCGGGACAACCGTCCACAGATACGCAGTATTTT. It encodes CASSHRPGQPSTDTQYF.

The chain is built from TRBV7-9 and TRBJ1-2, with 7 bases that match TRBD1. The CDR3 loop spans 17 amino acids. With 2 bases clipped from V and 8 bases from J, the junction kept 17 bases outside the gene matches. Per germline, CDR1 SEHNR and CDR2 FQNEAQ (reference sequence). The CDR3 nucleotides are TGTGCCAGCAGCTTAAACGCGCGGGTAGACAGGGTCGGAGGCTACACCTTC. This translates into CASSLNARVDRVGGYTF. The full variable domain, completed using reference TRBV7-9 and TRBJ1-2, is DTGVSQNPRHKITKRGQNVTFRCDPISEHNRLYWYRQTLGQGPEFLTYFQNEAQLEKSRLLSDRFSAERPKGSFSTLEIQRTEQGDSAMYLCASSLNARVDRVGGYTFGSGTRLTVV.

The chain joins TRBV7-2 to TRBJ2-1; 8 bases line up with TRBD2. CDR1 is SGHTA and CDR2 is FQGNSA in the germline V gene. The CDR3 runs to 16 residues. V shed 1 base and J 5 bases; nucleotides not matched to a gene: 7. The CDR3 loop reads CASSLGSGGRHNEQFF. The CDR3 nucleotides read TGTGCCAGCAGCTTAGGGTCGGGGGGGCGTCACAATGAGCAGTTCTTC.

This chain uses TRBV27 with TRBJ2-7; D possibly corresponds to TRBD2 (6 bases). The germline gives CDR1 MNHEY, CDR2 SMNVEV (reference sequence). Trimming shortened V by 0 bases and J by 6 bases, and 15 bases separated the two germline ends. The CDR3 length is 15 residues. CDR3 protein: CASSLSGGSWVEQYF. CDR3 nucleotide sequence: TGTGCCAGCAGTTTATCGGGGGGATCATGGGTCGAGCAGTACTTC.

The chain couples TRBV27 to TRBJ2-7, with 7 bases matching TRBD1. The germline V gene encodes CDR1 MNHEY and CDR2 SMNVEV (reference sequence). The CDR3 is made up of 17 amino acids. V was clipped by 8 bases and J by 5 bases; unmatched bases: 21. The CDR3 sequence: CASSLDLGQMVKHEQYF. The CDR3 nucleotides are TGTGCCAGCTCCCTCGACCTGGGACAGATGGTAAAGCACGAGCAGTACTTC.

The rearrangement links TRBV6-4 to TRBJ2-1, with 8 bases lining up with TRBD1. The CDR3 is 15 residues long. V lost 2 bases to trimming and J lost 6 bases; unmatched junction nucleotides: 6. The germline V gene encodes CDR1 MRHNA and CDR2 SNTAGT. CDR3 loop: CASSDGTGWGNEQFF. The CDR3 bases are TGTGCCAGCAGTGACGGGACAGGTTGGGGCAATGAGCAGTTCTTC.

CDR3: CASSYGGITDTQYF. The CDR3 region has the DNA TGTGCCAGCAGCTATGGAGGGATAACAGATACGCAGTATTTT. V usage is TRBV7-3 and J usage is TRBJ2-3, with a tentative D call TRBD2 (6 bases). This CDR3 comprises 14 residues. Germline loops: CDR1 SGHTA, CDR2 FQGTGA. Trimming cost V 4 bases and J 3 bases, with 11 bases left between them.

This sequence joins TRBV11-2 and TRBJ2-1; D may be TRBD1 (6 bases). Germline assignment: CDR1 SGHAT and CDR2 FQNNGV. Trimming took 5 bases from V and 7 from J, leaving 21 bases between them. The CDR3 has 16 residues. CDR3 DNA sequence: TGTGCCAGCAGCCCCCGCCTGACAGGCCGGGTGAATGAGCAGTTCTTC. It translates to CASSPRLTGRVNEQFF.

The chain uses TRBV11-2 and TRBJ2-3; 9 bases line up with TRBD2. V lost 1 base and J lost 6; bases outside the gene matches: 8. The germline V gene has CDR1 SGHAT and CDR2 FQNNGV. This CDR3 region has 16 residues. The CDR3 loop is CASSLVGREGRDTQYF. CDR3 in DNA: TGTGCCAGCAGCTTAGTGGGGCGGGAGGGCCGGGATACGCAGTATTTT.

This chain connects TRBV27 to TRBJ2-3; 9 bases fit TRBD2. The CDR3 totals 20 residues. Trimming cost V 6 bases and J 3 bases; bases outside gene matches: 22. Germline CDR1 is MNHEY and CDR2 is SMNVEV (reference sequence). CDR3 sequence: CASSPLPPYHGGGGTDTQYF. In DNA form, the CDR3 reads TGTGCCAGCAGCCCCCTCCCCCCCTATCACGGCGGGGGGGGGACAGATACGCAGTATTTT.

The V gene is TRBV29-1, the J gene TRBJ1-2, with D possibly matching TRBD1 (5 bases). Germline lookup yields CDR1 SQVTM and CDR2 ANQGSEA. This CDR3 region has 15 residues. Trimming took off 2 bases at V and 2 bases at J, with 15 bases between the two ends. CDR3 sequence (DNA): TGCAGCGTTGAATTAGGGGTTGAAGGGAACTATGGCTACACCTTC. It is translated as CSVELGVEGNYGYTF.

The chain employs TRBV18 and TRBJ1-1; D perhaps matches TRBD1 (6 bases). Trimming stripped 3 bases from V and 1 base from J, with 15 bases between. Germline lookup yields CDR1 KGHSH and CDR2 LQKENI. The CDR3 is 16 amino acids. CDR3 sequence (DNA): TGTGCCAGCTCACCGGCAGGGGTACAGAAGAACACTGAAGCTTTCTTT. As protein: CASSPAGVQKNTEAFF.

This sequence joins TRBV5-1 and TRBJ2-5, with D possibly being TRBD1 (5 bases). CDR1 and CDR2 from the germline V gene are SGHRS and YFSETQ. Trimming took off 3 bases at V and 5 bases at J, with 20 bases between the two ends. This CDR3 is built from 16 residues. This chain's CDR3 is CASSSENLRVLETQYF. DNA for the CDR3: TGCGCCAGCAGCTCGGAAAACCTCAGGGTGTTGGAGACCCAGTACTTC.

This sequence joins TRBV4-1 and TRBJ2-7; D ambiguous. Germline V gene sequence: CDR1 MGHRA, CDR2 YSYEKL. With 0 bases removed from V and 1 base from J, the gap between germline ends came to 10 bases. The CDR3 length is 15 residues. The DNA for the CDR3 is TGCGCCAGCAGCCAAGATCTAACGCGTTCCTACGAGCAGTACTTC. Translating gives CASSQDLTRSYEQYF.

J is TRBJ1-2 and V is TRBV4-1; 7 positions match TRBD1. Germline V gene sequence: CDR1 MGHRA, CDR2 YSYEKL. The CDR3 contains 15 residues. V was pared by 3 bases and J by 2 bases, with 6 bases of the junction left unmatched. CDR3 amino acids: CASSQSEGGNYGYTF. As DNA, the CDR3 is TGCGCCAGCAGCCAGTCCGAAGGGGGCAACTATGGCTACACCTTC.

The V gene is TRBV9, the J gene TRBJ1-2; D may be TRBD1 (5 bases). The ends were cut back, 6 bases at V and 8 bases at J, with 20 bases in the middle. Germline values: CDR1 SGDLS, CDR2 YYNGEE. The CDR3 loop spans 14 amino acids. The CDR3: CASTSNIGATGYTF. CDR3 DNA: TGTGCCAGCACCTCGAATATAGGGGCGACGGGCTACACCTTC.

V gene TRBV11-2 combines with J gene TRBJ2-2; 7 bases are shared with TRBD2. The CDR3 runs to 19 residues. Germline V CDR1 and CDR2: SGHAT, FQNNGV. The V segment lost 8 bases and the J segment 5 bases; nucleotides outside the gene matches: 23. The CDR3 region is CASSPVFSGRITGTGELFF. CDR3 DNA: TGTGCCAGCTCCCCTGTTTTTAGCGGGCGTATAACGGGGACCGGGGAGCTGTTTTTT.

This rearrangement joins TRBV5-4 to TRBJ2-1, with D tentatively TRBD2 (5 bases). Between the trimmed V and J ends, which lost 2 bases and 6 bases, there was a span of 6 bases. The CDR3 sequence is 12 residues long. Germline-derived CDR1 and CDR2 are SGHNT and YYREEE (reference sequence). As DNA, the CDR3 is TGTGCCAGCAGCTTCGGGGTCAATGAGCAGTTCTTC. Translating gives CASSFGVNEQFF.

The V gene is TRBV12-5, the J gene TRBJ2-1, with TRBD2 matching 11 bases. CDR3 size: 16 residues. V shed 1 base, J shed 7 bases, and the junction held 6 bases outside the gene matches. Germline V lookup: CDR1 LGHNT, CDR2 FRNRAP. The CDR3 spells CASGLAPGLAANEQFF. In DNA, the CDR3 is TGTGCTAGTGGTTTGGCCCCGGGACTAGCGGCAAATGAGCAGTTCTTC. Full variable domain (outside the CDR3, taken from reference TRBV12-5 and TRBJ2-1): DARVTQTPRHKVTEMGQEVTMRCQPILGHNTVFWYRQTMMQGLELLAYFRNRAPLDDSGMPKDRFSAEMPDATLATLKIQPSEPRDSAVYFCASGLAPGLAANEQFFGPGTRLTVL.

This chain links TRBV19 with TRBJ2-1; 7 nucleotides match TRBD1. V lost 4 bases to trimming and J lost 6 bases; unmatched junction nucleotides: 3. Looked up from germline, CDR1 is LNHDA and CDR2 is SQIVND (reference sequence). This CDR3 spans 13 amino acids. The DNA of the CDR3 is TGTGCCAGTAGTAGAAGGGGGCCCAATGAGCAGTTCTTC. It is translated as CASSRRGPNEQFF.

Here the CDR3 DNA reads TGTGCCAGCAGCATCCGGGACAGGGATGGCTACACCTTC. Residues: CASSIRDRDGYTF. This chain connects TRBV7-2 to TRBJ1-2; 9 bases match TRBD1. V lost 5 bases and J lost 6; bases outside the gene matches: 4. The CDR3 runs 13 residues. Germline values: CDR1 SGHTA, CDR2 FQGNSA.